This T cell receptor beta chain was identified in a study of blood T cell repertoires in COVID-19. The authors' processing: Reference gene primer amplification in the assay estimated nucleated cell counts. TCRdb's table, derived via immunoSEQ multiplex PCR, lists solely in-frame clones and lacks some. V, J and clone size are those of that table, while D and trimming were read from the DNA. The sample records about 170,000 clones, roughly 90% being singletons. Looked up from germline, CDR1 is WNHNN and CDR2 is SYGVQD (reference sequence). The CDR3 length is 13 residues. V lost 4 bases and J lost 0, with 6 bases in between.

The chain couples TRBV10-1 to TRBJ1-1; D is unresolved. The sequenced sample consisted of peripheral blood. The receptor was isolated from a woman aged 55-69 years with COVID-19, enrolled during active disease. The CDR3 sequence is CASSGTVNTEAFF. The CDR3 nucleotides read TGCGCCAGCAGTGGGACTGTGAACACTGAAGCTTTCTTT.